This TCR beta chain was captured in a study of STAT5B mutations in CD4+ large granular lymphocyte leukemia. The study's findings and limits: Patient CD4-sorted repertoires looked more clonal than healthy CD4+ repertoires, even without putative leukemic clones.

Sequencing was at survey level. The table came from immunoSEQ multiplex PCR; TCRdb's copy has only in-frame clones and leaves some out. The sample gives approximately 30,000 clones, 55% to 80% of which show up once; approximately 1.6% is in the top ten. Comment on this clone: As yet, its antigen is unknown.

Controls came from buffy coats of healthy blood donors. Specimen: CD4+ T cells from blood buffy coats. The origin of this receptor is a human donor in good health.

CDR3 in DNA: TGTGCCAGCAGCTTATTCCCGGGGCTGGAGACCCAGTACTTC. Its protein is CASSLFPGLETQYF. The V gene is TRBV7-2, the J gene TRBJ2-5, with D perhaps given as TRBD1 or TRBD2 (5 bases each). Germline CDR1 is SGHTA and CDR2 is FQGNSA. V was cut by 2 bases and J by 5 bases, with 12 bases left in between. This CDR3 spans 14 amino acids.